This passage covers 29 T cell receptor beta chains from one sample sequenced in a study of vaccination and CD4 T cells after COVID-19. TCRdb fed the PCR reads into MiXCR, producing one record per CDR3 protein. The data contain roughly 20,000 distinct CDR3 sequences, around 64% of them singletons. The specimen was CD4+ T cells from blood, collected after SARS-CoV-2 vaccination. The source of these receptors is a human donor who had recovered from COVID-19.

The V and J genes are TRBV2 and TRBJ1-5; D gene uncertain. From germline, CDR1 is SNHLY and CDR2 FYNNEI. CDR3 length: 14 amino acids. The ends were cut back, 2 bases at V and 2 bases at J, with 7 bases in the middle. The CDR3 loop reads CASSEFSGNQPQHF. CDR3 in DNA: TGTGCCAGCAGTGAATTTAGTGGCAATCAGCCCCAGCATTTT. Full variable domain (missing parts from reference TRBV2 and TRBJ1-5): EPEVTQTPSHQVTQMGQEVILRCVPISNHLYFYWYRQILGQKVEFLVSFYNNEISEKSEIFDDQFSVERPDGSNFTLKIRSTKLEDSAMYFCASSEFSGNQPQHFGDGTRLSIL.

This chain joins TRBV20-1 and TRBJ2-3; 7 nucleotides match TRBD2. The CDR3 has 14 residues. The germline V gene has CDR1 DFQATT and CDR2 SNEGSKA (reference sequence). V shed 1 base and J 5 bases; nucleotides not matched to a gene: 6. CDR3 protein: CSARVAGEVDTQYF. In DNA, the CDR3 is TGCAGTGCTAGAGTCGCGGGAGAGGTAGATACGCAGTATTTT.

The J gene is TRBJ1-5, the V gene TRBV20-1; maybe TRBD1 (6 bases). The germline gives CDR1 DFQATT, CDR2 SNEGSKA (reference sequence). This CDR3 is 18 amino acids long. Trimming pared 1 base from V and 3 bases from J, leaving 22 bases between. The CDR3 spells CSARGTWGTDSSNQPQHF. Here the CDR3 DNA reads TGCAGTGCTAGAGGGACTTGGGGGACGGACAGCTCCAATCAGCCCCAGCATTTT.

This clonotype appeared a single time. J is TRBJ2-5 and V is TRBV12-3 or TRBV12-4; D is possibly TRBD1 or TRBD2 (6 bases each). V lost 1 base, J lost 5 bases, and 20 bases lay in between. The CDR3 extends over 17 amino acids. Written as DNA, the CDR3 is TGTGCCAGCAGTTTAGGGCTAGCGCAAAATCAGGGGGAGACCCAGTACTTC. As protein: CASSLGLAQNQGETQYF.

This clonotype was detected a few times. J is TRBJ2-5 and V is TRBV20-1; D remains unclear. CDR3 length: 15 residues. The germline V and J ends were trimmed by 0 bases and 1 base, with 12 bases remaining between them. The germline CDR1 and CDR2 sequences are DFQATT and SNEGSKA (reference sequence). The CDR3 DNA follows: TGCAGTGCTAGAGATCCCGCACCCTCCCAAGAGACCCAGTACTTC. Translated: CSARDPAPSQETQYF.

The CDR3 here is CASSQGTSGTTDTQYF. The CDR3 DNA follows: TGTGCCAGCAGCCAGGGAACTAGCGGGACAACAGATACGCAGTATTTT. This chain uses TRBV7-9 with TRBJ2-3; 10 bases align to TRBD2. There are 16 residues in the CDR3. Germline trimming cut 5 bases from V and 3 bases from J; bases unmatched to any gene: 8. Germline CDR1 is SEHNR and CDR2 is FQNEAQ (reference sequence).

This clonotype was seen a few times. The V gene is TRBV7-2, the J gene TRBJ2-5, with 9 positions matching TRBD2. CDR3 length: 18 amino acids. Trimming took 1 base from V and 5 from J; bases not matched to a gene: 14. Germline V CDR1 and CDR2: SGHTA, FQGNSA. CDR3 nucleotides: TGTGCCAGCAGCTTAGGGCATGGGGGACTAGCCGTCTGGGAGACCCAGTACTTC. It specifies CASSLGHGGLAVWETQYF.

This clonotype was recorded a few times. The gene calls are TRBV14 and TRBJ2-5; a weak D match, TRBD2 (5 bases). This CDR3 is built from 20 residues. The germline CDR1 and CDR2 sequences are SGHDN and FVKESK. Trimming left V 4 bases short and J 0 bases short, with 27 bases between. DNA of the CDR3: TGTGCCAGCAGCCCCCGGACCTCACAGAGACCCGAGCGGAACCAAGAGACCCAGTACTTC. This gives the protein CASSPRTSQRPERNQETQYF.

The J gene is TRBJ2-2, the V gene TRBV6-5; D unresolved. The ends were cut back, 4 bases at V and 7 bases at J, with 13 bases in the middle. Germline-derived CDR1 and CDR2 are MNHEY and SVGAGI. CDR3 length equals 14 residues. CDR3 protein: CASSFFPKVGELFF. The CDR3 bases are TGTGCCAGCAGTTTTTTCCCTAAGGTCGGGGAGCTGTTTTTT.

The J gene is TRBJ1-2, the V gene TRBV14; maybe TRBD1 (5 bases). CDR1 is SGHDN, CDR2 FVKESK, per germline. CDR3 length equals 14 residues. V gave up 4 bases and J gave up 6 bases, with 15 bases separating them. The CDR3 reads CASSRIRGRDGYTF. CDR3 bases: TGTGCCAGCAGCCGTATCCGGGGACGGGATGGCTACACCTTC.

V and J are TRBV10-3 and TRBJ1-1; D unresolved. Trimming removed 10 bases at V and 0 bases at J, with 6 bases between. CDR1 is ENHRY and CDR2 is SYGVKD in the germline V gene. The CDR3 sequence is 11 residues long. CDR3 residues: CATSLNTEAFF. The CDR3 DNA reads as TGTGCCACCTCCTTGAACACTGAAGCTTTCTTT.

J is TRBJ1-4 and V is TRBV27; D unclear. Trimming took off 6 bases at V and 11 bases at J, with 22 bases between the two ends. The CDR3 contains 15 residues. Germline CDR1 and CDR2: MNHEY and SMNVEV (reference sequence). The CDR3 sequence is CASSQIRSGVSKLFF. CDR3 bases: TGTGCCAGCAGCCAAATCCGTTCTGGGGTTAGTAAACTGTTTTTT.

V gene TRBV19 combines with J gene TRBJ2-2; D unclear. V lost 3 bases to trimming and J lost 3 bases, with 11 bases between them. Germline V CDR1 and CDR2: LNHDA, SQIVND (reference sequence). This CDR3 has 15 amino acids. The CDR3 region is CASSIQGRDTGELFF. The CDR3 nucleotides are TGTGCCAGTAGTATCCAAGGACGGGACACCGGGGAGCTGTTTTTT.

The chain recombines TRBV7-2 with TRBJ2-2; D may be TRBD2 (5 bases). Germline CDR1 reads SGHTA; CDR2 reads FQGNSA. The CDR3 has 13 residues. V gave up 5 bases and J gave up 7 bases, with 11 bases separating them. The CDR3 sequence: CASSPERGGELFF. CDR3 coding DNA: TGTGCCAGCAGCCCCGAACGGGGCGGGGAGCTGTTTTTT. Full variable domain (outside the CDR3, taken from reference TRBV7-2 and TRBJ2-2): GAGVSQSPSNKVTEKGKDVELRCDPISGHTALYWYRQSLGQGLEFLIYFQGNSAPDKSGLPSDRFSAERTGGSVSTLTIQRTQQEDSAVYLCASSPERGGELFFGEGSRLTVL.

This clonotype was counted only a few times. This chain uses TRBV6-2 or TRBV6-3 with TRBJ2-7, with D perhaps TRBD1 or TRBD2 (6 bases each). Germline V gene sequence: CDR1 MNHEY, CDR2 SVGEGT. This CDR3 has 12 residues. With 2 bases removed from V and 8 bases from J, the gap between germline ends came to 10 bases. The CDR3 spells CASSYGGGKQYF. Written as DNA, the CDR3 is TGTGCCAGCAGTTACGGAGGGGGTAAGCAGTACTTC.

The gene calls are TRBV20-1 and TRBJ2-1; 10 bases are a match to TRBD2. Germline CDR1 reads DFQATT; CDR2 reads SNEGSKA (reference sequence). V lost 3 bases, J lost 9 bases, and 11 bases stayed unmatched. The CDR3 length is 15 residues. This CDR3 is CSASGSLAGEVEQFF. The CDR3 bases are TGCAGTGCTAGTGGATCCCTAGCGGGAGAGGTTGAGCAGTTCTTC.

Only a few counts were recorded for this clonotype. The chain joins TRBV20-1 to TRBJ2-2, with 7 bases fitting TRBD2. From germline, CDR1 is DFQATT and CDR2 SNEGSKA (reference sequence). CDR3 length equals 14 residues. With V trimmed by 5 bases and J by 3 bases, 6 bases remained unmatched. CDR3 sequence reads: CSAEAGVDTGELFF. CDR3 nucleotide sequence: TGCAGTGCTGAGGCGGGGGTTGACACCGGGGAGCTGTTTTTT.

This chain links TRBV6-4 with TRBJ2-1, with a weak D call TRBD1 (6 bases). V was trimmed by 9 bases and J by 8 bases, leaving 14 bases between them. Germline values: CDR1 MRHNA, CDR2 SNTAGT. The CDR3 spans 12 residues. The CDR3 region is CARQGLGDEQFF. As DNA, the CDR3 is TGTGCCAGACAGGGTCTGGGGGATGAGCAGTTCTTC.

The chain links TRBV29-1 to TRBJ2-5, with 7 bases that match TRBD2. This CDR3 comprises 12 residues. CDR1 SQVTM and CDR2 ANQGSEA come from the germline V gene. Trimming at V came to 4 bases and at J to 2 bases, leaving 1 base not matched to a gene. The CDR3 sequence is CSVGLAQETQYF. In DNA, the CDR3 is TGCAGCGTTGGACTAGCTCAAGAGACCCAGTACTTC.

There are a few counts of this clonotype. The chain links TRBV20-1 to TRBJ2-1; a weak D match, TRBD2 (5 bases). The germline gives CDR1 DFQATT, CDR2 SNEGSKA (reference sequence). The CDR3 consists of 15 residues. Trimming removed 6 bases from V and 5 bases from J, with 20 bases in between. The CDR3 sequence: CSASRARVYNNEQFF. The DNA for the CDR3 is TGCAGTGCCTCTCGGGCGCGGGTCTACAACAATGAGCAGTTCTTC.

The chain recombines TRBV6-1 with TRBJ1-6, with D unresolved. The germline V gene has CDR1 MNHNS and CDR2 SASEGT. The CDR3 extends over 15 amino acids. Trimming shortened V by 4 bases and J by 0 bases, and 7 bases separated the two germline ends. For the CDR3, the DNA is TGTGCCAGCAGTGTGGGGAGCTCCTATAATTCACCCCTCCACTTT. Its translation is CASSVGSSYNSPLHF.

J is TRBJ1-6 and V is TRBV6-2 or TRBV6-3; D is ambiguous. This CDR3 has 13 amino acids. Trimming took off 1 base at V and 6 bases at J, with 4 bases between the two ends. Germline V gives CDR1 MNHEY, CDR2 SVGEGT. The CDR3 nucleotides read TGTGCCAGCAGTTACTTCGGTAATTCACCCCTCCACTTT. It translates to CASSYFGNSPLHF.

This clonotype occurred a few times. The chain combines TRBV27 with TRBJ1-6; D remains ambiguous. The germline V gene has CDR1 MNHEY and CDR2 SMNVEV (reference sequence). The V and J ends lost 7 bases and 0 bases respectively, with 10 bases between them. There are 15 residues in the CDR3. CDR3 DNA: TGTGCCAGCAAGGAGAGATCCTCCTATAATTCACCCCTCCACTTT. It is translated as CASKERSSYNSPLHF.

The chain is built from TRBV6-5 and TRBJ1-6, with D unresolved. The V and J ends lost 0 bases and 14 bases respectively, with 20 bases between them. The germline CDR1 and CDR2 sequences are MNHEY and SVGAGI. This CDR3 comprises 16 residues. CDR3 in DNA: TGTGCCAGCAGTTACTCTTCATTTGAGAAGGAAATCACCCTCCACTTT. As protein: CASSYSSFEKEITLHF.

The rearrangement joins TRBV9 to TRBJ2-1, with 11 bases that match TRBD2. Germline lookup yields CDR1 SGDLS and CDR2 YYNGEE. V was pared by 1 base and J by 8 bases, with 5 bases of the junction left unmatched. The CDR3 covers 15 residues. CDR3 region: CASSVRSGRADEQFF. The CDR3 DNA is TGTGCCAGCAGCGTACGTAGCGGGAGGGCAGATGAGCAGTTCTTC.

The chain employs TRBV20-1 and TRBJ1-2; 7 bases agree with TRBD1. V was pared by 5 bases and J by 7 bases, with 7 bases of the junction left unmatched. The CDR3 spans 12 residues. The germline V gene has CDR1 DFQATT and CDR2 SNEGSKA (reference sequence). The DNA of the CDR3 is TGCAGTGCTCTTAGACAGGGTGGTGGCTACACCTTC. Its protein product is CSALRQGGGYTF.

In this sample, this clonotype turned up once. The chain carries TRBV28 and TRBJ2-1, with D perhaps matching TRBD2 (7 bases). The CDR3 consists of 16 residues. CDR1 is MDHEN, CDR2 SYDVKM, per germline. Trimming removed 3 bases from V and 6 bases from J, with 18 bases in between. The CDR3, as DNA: TGTGCCAGCAGTTTCCCCAGCTTGGGAGGGGGCAATGAGCAGTTCTTC. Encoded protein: CASSFPSLGGGNEQFF.

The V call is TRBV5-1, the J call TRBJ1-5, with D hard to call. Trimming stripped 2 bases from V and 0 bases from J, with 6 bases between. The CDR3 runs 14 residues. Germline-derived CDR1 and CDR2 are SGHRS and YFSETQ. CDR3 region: CASSFDGSNQPQHF. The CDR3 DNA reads TGCGCCAGCAGCTTTGACGGTAGCAATCAGCCCCAGCATTTT. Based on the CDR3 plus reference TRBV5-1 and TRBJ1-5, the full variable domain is KAGVTQTPRYLIKTRGQQVTLSCSPISGHRSVSWYQQTPGQGLQFLFEYFSETQRNKGNFPGRFSGRQFSNSRSEMNVSTLELGDSALYLCASSFDGSNQPQHFGDGTRLSIL.

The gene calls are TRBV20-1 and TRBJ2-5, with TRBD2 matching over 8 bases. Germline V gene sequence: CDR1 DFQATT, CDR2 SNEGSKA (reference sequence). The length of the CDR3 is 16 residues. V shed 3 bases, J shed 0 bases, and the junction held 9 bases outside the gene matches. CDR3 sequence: CSASGRAGRYQETQYF. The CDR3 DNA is TGCAGTGCTAGCGGGAGGGCCGGGAGATACCAAGAGACCCAGTACTTC.